The clone carrying this TCR beta chain was observed a few times. Its antigen remains unidentified. The data are from a study of response to subunit inactivated influenza vaccine. Regarding the study as a whole: Authors suggested seasonal influenza vaccinations each recruit few new T cells.

The V gene end was trimmed by 0 bases and the J gene end by 2 bases; junction bases not matched to a gene: 3. CDR3 length equals 15 residues. CDR1 and CDR2 (germline): SEHNR, FQNEAQ (reference sequence). TCRdb recomputed calls from the RT-PCR reads with MiXCR, one row per CDR3 protein. The sample lists a few hundred thousand distinct CDR3 sequences, around 13% occurring once. The source material was PBMCs from blood, sampled 12 days after vaccination. This sequence originates from a man over 45 who received an inactivated influenza vaccine. The rearrangement uses TRBV7-9 and TRBJ2-7, with 8 bases matching TRBD2. In DNA form, the CDR3 reads TGTGCCAGCAGCTTAGCGGTCGGGGGGGCCTACGAGCAGTACTTC. It codes for CASSLAVGGAYEQYF.